This T cell receptor (beta chain) was recorded in a study of OX40 agonist ivuxolimab in advanced cancers. The CDR3 covers 14 residues. Germline assignment: CDR1 MNHNS and CDR2 SASEGT. Trimming removed 2 bases from V and 6 bases from J, with 11 bases in between. The data were produced by immunoSEQ multiplex PCR, yet TCRdb's version contains in-frame clones alone and is incomplete. The sample lists 55,000 to 70,000 clones, nearly 90% occurring once. The clonotype was recovered from an adult with an advanced solid tumor such as melanoma, head and neck, liver or kidney cancer. The J gene is TRBJ2-4, the V gene TRBV6-1, with TRBD2 as a possible D gene (7 bases). Sample: CD4+ or CD8+ T cells sorted from blood, taken in a trial of the OX40 agonist ivuxolimab. The CDR3 protein is CASSENGGLNIQYF. CDR3 sequence (DNA): TGTGCCAGCAGTGAAAACGGGGGGCTAAACATTCAGTACTTC.